The 30 T cell receptor beta chains presented below share a single source sample, sequenced in a study of cytomegalovirus exposure and HLA in healthy donors. Generated by immunoSEQ multiplex PCR, the TCRdb table keeps only in-frame clones and is missing some. The sample lists roughly 95,000 clones; about 85% were seen once. Sequencing was performed on PBMCs. The receptor set was obtained from a young man in good health and CMV-seropositive.

This clone was seen once. This rearrangement joins TRBV5-1 to TRBJ1-3; 7 bases line up with TRBD1. V lost 0 bases to trimming and J lost 4 bases; unmatched junction nucleotides: 4. The CDR3 sequence is 15 residues long. Looked up from germline, CDR1 is SGHRS and CDR2 is YFSETQ. DNA of the CDR3: TGCGCCAGCAGCTTGGGGACAGGATTAGGAAACACCATATATTTT. Residues: CASSLGTGLGNTIYF.

The chain employs TRBV4-1 and TRBJ2-2; 7 bases map to TRBD1. This CDR3 contains 16 residues. Unmatched junction bases numbered 13, after V lost 8 bases and J lost 4 bases. Per germline, CDR1 MGHRA and CDR2 YSYEKL. CDR3 nucleotides: TGCGCCAGCGGGGATCTTCGACAGGGTGGCACCGGGGAGCTGTTTTTT. Protein product: CASGDLRQGGTGELFF.

The chain recombines TRBV6-1 with TRBJ2-2, with 7 positions matching TRBD1. V shed 10 bases and J 5 bases; nucleotides not matched to a gene: 10. This CDR3 comprises 14 residues. Germline lookup yields CDR1 MNHNS and CDR2 SASEGT. Here the CDR3 DNA reads TGTGCCACACAGGACAGGACGTGGACCGGGGAGCTGTTTTTT. Residues: CATQDRTWTGELFF.

The V and J genes are TRBV25-1 and TRBJ1-2, with 9 bases identical to TRBD1. The V segment lost 5 bases and the J segment 8 bases; nucleotides outside the gene matches: 3. Germline assignment: CDR1 MGHDK and CDR2 SYGVNS. CDR3 length: 12 residues. The CDR3 sequence: CASSNRGRGYTF. The CDR3 nucleotides read TGTGCCAGCAGTAACAGGGGGCGCGGCTACACCTTC.

The V gene is TRBV19, the J gene TRBJ2-5; TRBD2 aligns across 8 bases. Losses at the gene ends were 5 bases for V and 8 bases for J; bases not matched to a gene: 10. CDR3 length equals 14 residues. Germline lookup yields CDR1 LNHDA and CDR2 SQIVND (reference sequence). The CDR3 sequence: CASSFSGLAETQYF. CDR3 DNA: TGTGCCAGTAGTTTCTCAGGACTAGCAGAAACCCAGTACTTC.

Concerning this clone itself: The junction departs from the called germline gene at one end, perhaps through a read error. The chain has TRBV5-1 and TRBJ1-1; a weak D match, TRBD1 (5 bases). CDR3 length equals 14 residues. Germline loops: CDR1 SGHRS, CDR2 YFSETQ. The CDR3 protein is CASSTGQGGTEVFF. CDR3 DNA: TGCGCCAGCAGCACGGGCCAGGGAGGCACTGAAGTTTTCTTT.

The J gene is TRBJ1-1, the V gene TRBV9; D unresolved. CDR1 is SGDLS, CDR2 YYNGEE, per germline. The CDR3 length is 13 residues. Trimming removed 0 bases at V and 4 bases at J, with 7 bases between. This chain's CDR3 is CASSVGRATEAFF. CDR3 DNA sequence: TGTGCCAGCAGCGTAGGGCGGGCCACTGAAGCTTTCTTT.

The CDR3 region is CSVVSGISYEQYF. Written as DNA, the CDR3 is TGCAGCGTCGTTAGCGGGATCTCCTACGAGCAGTACTTC. The V gene is TRBV29-1, the J gene TRBJ2-7; TRBD2 matches at 8 bases. Germline trimming cut 6 bases from V and 0 bases from J; bases unmatched to any gene: 4. CDR1 is SQVTM and CDR2 is ANQGSEA in the germline V gene. The CDR3 contains 13 residues.

There are a few counts of this clone. The chain recombines TRBV18 with TRBJ2-2, with TRBD1 identical over 7 bases. Germline values: CDR1 KGHSH, CDR2 LQKENI. Trimming removed 4 bases from V and 0 bases from J; junction bases left unmatched: 2. There are 15 residues in the CDR3. The CDR3 loop reads CASSRQGANTGELFF. DNA for the CDR3: TGTGCCAGCTCACGCCAGGGGGCGAACACCGGGGAGCTGTTTTTT.

The CDR3 loop is CATSSGNYNEQFF. CDR3 sequence (DNA): TGTGCCACCAGCAGCGGGAATTACAATGAGCAGTTCTTC. The chain uses TRBV15 and TRBJ2-1; TRBD2 is a possible D gene (5 bases). V dropped 3 bases and J dropped 4 bases, with 7 bases sitting between them. Germline V CDR1 and CDR2: LNHNV, YYDKDF (reference sequence). This CDR3 has 13 amino acids.

V and J are TRBV2 and TRBJ2-7, with a tentative D call TRBD1 (7 bases). V lost 3 bases and J 0 bases, leaving 9 bases between the germline ends. The CDR3 is 14 amino acids. CDR1 is SNHLY and CDR2 is FYNNEI in the germline V gene. CDR3 region: CASSEEGASYEQYV. The CDR3 nucleotides are TGTGCCAGCAGTGAGGAGGGGGCCTCCTACGAGCAGTACGTC.

The chain links TRBV4-1 to TRBJ2-3; TRBD2 matches at 14 bases. Germline V gene sequence: CDR1 MGHRA, CDR2 YSYEKL. Losses at the gene ends were 2 bases for V and 4 bases for J; bases not matched to a gene: 11. The CDR3 sequence is 19 residues long. The CDR3 DNA reads TGCGCCAGCAGCCAACCGCGACTAGCGGGAGGGCCCCGCGCAGATACGCAGTATTTT. Its translation is CASSQPRLAGGPRADTQYF.

CDR3 nucleotide sequence: TGTGCCAGCAGTTGGAGACAGGGAAGGTGGGAGCAGTACTTC. Translation: CASSWRQGRWEQYF. The chain carries TRBV27 and TRBJ2-7; 7 bases are shared with TRBD1. Germline V lookup: CDR1 MNHEY, CDR2 SMNVEV (reference sequence). Trimming removed 4 bases from V and 7 bases from J; junction bases left unmatched: 10. This CDR3 is built from 14 residues.

The V gene is TRBV6-5, the J gene TRBJ2-5, with 8 bases matching TRBD1. V dropped 2 bases and J dropped 1; count of bases not matched to a gene: 6. CDR1 MNHEY and CDR2 SVGAGI come from the germline V gene. The CDR3 consists of 16 residues. CDR3 bases: TGTGCCAGCAGTTACCATGGGACAGGAGGCCAAGAGACCCAGTACTTC. Protein product: CASSYHGTGGQETQYF.

The chain carries TRBV5-6 and TRBJ2-2, with 10 bases aligning to TRBD2. Losses at the gene ends were 2 bases for V and 8 bases for J; bases not matched to a gene: 3. Germline V gives CDR1 SGHDT, CDR2 YYEEEE. The CDR3 extends over 14 amino acids. The CDR3 bases are TGTGCCAGCAGCTTCACTAGCGGGAAAGGGGAGCTGTTTTTT. Protein: CASSFTSGKGELFF.

J is TRBJ2-2 and V is TRBV9, with 8 bases lining up with TRBD1. Per the germline V gene, CDR1 is SGDLS and CDR2 is YYNGEE. The CDR3 spans 16 residues. Trimming cost V 4 bases and J 2 bases; bases outside gene matches: 7. CDR3 region: CASSPRDRGNTGELFF. DNA of the CDR3: TGTGCCAGCAGCCCACGAGACAGGGGAAACACCGGGGAGCTGTTTTTT.

This chain uses TRBV11-2 with TRBJ2-3; 8 nucleotides match TRBD1. Germline trimming cut 4 bases from V and 6 bases from J; bases unmatched to any gene: 6. Germline loops: CDR1 SGHAT, CDR2 FQNNGV. This CDR3 contains 14 residues. For the CDR3, the DNA is TGTGCCAGCAGCTCCGGACAGGGTTACGATACGCAGTATTTT. Translated, it gives CASSSGQGYDTQYF.

The rearrangement joins TRBV5-1 to TRBJ2-2, with TRBD1 matching over 9 bases. The J segment lost 4 bases and the V segment lost 0 bases, leaving 4 bases of the junction unmatched. Per germline, CDR1 SGHRS and CDR2 YFSETQ. The CDR3 is made up of 16 amino acids. In DNA, the CDR3 is TGCGCCAGCAGCTTGGCCCGGACAGGGGCCACCGGGGAGCTGTTTTTT. This translates into CASSLARTGATGELFF.

The gene calls are TRBV28 and TRBJ2-7, with 9 nucleotides matching TRBD1. J lost 2 bases, V lost 5 bases, and 7 bases had no gene match. The CDR3 is made up of 15 amino acids. The germline CDR1 and CDR2 sequences are MDHEN and SYDVKM. The CDR3 nucleotides are TGTGCCAGCAGTGAAGGGGGACAGGGTACCTACGAGCAGTACGTC. The encoded protein is CASSEGGQGTYEQYV.

J is TRBJ2-3 and V is TRBV9, with TRBD2 matching over 12 bases. The CDR3 runs to 17 residues. V shed 0 bases and J 6 bases; nucleotides not matched to a gene: 8. The germline CDR1 and CDR2 sequences are SGDLS and YYNGEE. In DNA, the CDR3 is TGTGCCAGCAGCGTAGACCCCCCTAGCGGGAGGGGTGATACGCAGTATTTT. Encoded protein: CASSVDPPSGRGDTQYF.

V and J are TRBV11-2 and TRBJ2-1; TRBD1 might be the D (5 bases). V was cut by 3 bases and J by 10 bases, with 22 bases left in between. The CDR3 has 16 amino acids. Germline V lookup: CDR1 SGHAT, CDR2 FQNNGV. DNA for the CDR3: TGTGCCAGCAGCTTTTTATTTGGGCCCTTAACAGGAGAGCAGTTCTTC. It translates to CASSFLFGPLTGEQFF.

This chain joins TRBV18 and TRBJ2-3; D call uncertain. The CDR3 covers 15 residues. Germline V gene lookup returns CDR1 KGHSH and CDR2 LQKENI. Trimming pared 0 bases from V and 7 bases from J, leaving 14 bases between. The CDR3 spells CASSPPAPGRHTQYF. CDR3 DNA sequence: TGTGCCAGCTCACCACCCGCCCCGGGTAGGCATACGCAGTATTTT.

This chain joins TRBV30 and TRBJ1-6; weak D call: TRBD1 (5 bases). This CDR3 is built from 14 residues. V gave up 3 bases and J gave up 5 bases, with 11 bases separating them. Germline V CDR1 and CDR2: GTSNPN, SVGIG (reference sequence). The DNA of the CDR3 is TGTGCCTGGAGGCCCAGGGTCGATAATTCACCCCTCCACTTT. Its protein is CAWRPRVDNSPLHF. Based on the CDR3 plus reference TRBV30 and TRBJ1-6, the full variable domain is SQTIHQWPATLVQPVGSPLSLECTVEGTSNPNLYWYRQAAGRGLQLLFYSVGIGQISSEVPQNLSASRPQDRQFILSSKKLLLSDSGFYLCAWRPRVDNSPLHFGNGTRLTVT.

The rearrangement links TRBV10-2 to TRBJ1-3; D is possibly TRBD1 (5 bases). Trimming took off 3 bases at V and 6 bases at J, with 9 bases between the two ends. CDR1 is WSHSY, CDR2 SAAADI, per germline. This CDR3 contains 13 residues. The CDR3 bases are TGCGCCAGCAGTGAACAGGAAAAAAACACCATATATTTT. Amino acid sequence: CASSEQEKNTIYF.

The chain links TRBV9 to TRBJ2-3; 7 positions match TRBD2. Germline assignment: CDR1 SGDLS and CDR2 YYNGEE. After removal of 0 bases from V and 3 bases from J, the junction contained 7 bases not matched to a gene. The CDR3 covers 16 residues. CDR3 sequence reads: CASSVGGGSSTDTQYF. The DNA of the CDR3 is TGTGCCAGCAGCGTAGGTGGCGGGAGTTCGACAGATACGCAGTATTTT.

This rearrangement joins TRBV7-8 to TRBJ2-3; TRBD1 might be the D (5 bases). The CDR3 runs to 14 residues. Between the trimmed V and J ends, which lost 2 bases and 5 bases, there was a span of 11 bases. Germline V gene lookup returns CDR1 SGHVS and CDR2 FQNEAQ. In nucleotides, the CDR3 is TGTGCCAGCAGCTTAAGCAGGGCTGGAGATACGCAGTATTTT. As protein: CASSLSRAGDTQYF.

This clone was seen just once. This chain uses TRBV7-9 with TRBJ2-1, with 12 bases aligning to TRBD2. After removal of 4 bases from V and 7 bases from J, the junction contained 5 bases not matched to a gene. The CDR3 runs to 15 residues. CDR1 and CDR2 (germline): SEHNR, FQNEAQ (reference sequence). This CDR3 reads CASSSTSGSHNEQFF. Here the CDR3 DNA reads TGTGCCAGCAGCTCGACTAGCGGGAGTCATAATGAGCAGTTCTTC.

This clone was picked up one time. J is TRBJ2-2 and V is TRBV2, with 16 bases matching TRBD2. CDR3 size: 15 residues. J was trimmed by 6 bases and V by 6 bases; bases with no gene match: 1. The V gene's germline CDR1 is SNHLY and CDR2 FYNNEI. The CDR3 sequence: CASRGTSGRAGELFF. CDR3 nucleotides: TGTGCCAGCAGGGGGACTAGCGGGAGGGCCGGGGAGCTGTTTTTT.

This chain uses TRBV5-6 with TRBJ1-2; D might be TRBD1 (6 bases). The CDR3 covers 14 residues. Looked up from germline, CDR1 is SGHDT and CDR2 is YYEEEE. The germline V and J ends were trimmed by 7 bases and 3 bases, with 16 bases remaining between them. The CDR3 DNA follows: TGTGCCAGCCGGGAACAGGGTTGGGACTATGGCTACACCTTC. Its protein product is CASREQGWDYGYTF. Full variable domain (missing parts from reference TRBV5-6 and TRBJ1-2): DAGVTQSPTHLIKTRGQQVTLRCSPKSGHDTVSWYQQALGQGPQFIFQYYEEEERQRGNFPDRFSGHQFPNYSSELNVNALLLGDSALYLCASREQGWDYGYTFGSGTRLTVV.

The chain joins TRBV5-1 to TRBJ2-3; no firm D call. This CDR3 contains 14 residues. Trimming removed 0 bases from V and 6 bases from J, with 11 bases in between. Per the germline V gene, CDR1 is SGHRS and CDR2 is YFSETQ. The CDR3 coding sequence is TGCGCCAGCAGCTTGGGTGGAGTTGGGGATACGCAGTATTTT. It translates to CASSLGGVGDTQYF.